This T cell receptor (beta chain) was identified during a study of beta chain features in type 1 diabetes. This clone was observed a handful of times. Expressed TCRB transcripts were sequenced, since all the RNA that had been isolated was reverse transcribed. Profiling relied on immunoSEQ multiplex PCR, and the TCRdb table lists in-frame clones only, not all of them. The sample consists of around 500,000 clones, around 10% of them appearing once. CDR3 length equals 15 residues. CDR1 is SGHDT, CDR2 YYEEEE, per germline. Trimming left V 3 bases short and J 1 base short, with 8 bases between. The chain couples TRBV5-6 to TRBJ2-6, with D perhaps matching TRBD2 (6 bases). Specimen: naive CD4+ T cells from blood. This clonotype was sampled from a woman aged 18-30 years in good health. For the CDR3, the DNA is TGTGCCAGCAGCTCCGCGGGATCTGGGGCCAACGTCCTGACTTTC. Translation gives CASSSAGSGANVLTF.